This TCR beta chain appears in the sequencing data of a study of Ad26.COV2.S vaccination and SARS-CoV-2 variants. For the study at large: Intramuscular Ad26.COV2.S doses were given once or twice, 56 days apart.

Study-wide results and limits: Vaccine recipients posted higher spike-specific TCR breadth than their placebo counterparts. Reported post-vaccination CD8+ and CD4+ T cell responses to spike showed substantial breadth. Non-spike TCR breadth was similar in vaccine and placebo recipients.

Stated treatment: roughly 18 received Ad26.COV2.S at low or high dose, single or two shots; a few received placebo; per-sample allocation not given. Repertoires come from day 63 after the first vaccine or placebo injection. Of note for this clone: As yet, its antigen is unknown.

The CDR3 totals 15 residues. The V gene's germline CDR1 is MNHNS and CDR2 SASEGT. Trimming removed 1 base at V and 7 bases at J, with 14 bases between. Method: immunoSEQ multiplex PCR; TCRdb's copy keeps in-frame clones and lacks some. The sample has 380,000 or so clones, about 89% seen once. The chain joins TRBV6-1 to TRBJ2-1, with D possibly matching TRBD1 (5 bases). Material: peripheral blood, obtained in a trial of Ad26.COV2.S vaccine versus placebo. The clonotype was recovered from a person aged 18-60 years who received the Ad26.COV2.S COVID-19 vaccine or a placebo. The CDR3 is CASSEEGQGWNEQFF. DNA for the CDR3: TGTGCCAGCAGTGAAGAAGGGCAGGGCTGGAATGAGCAGTTCTTC.